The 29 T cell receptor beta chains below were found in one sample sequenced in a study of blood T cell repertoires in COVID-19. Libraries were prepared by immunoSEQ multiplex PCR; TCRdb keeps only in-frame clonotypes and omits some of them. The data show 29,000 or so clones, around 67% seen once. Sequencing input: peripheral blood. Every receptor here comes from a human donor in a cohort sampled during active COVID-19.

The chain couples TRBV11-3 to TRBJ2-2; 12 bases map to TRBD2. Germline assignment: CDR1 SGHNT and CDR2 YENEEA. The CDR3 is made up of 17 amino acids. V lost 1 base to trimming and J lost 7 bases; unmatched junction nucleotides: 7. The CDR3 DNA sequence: TGTGCCAGCAGCTTAGGGACTAGCGGGAAGTTTAACGGGGAGCTGTTTTTT. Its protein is CASSLGTSGKFNGELFF.

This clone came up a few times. CDR3 in amino acids: CAIRPGLSTDTQYF. The CDR3 DNA reads TGTGCCATCAGGCCGGGACTGAGCACAGATACGCAGTATTTT. The V call is TRBV10-3, the J call TRBJ2-3, with a tentative D call TRBD2 (6 bases). This CDR3 spans 14 amino acids. Trimming removed 6 bases from V and 0 bases from J, with 10 bases in between. Germline values: CDR1 ENHRY, CDR2 SYGVKD.

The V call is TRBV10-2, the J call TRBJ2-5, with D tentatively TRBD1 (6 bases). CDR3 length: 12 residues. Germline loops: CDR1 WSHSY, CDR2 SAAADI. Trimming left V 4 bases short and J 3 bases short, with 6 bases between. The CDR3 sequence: CASSGTEETQYF. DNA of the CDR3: TGCGCCAGCAGTGGGACAGAAGAGACCCAGTACTTC.

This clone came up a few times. CDR3 sequence reads: CASAKTGSSYEQYF. The CDR3 DNA reads TGTGCCTCCGCCAAGACAGGAAGCTCCTACGAGCAGTACTTC. The chain couples TRBV30 to TRBJ2-7; D is possibly TRBD1 (6 bases). V lost 7 bases and J 0 bases, leaving 16 bases between the germline ends. Germline values: CDR1 GTSNPN, CDR2 SVGIG (reference sequence). This CDR3 is 14 amino acids long. The entire variable domain, with the rest obtained from reference TRBV30 and TRBJ2-7, is as follows: SQTIHQWPATLVQPVGSPLSLECTVEGTSNPNLYWYRQAAGRGLQLLFYSVGIGQISSEVPQNLSASRPQDRQFILSSKKLLLSDSGFYLCASAKTGSSYEQYFGPGTRLTVT.

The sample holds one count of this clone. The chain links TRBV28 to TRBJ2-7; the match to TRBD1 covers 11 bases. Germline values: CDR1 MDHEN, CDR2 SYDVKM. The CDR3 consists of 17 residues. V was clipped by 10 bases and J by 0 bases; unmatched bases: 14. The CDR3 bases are TGTGCCATCGGGACAGGGGGTCTCGTTCTTGCCTCCTACGAGCAGTACTTC. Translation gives CAIGTGGLVLASYEQYF.

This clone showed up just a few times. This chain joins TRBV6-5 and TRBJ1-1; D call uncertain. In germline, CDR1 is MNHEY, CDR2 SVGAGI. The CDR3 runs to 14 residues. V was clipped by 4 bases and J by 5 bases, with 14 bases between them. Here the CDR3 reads CASSFTSGRTEAFF. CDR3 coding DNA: TGTGCCAGCAGTTTTACGTCAGGCCGGACTGAAGCTTTCTTT.

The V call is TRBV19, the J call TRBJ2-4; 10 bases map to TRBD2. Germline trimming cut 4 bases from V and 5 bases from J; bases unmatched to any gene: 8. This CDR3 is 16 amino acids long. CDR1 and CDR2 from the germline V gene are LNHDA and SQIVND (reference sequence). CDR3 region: CASSKLAGGYQNIQYF. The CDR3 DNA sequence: TGTGCCAGTAGTAAATTAGCGGGGGGATACCAAAACATTCAGTACTTC. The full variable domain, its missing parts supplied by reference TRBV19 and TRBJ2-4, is DGGITQSPKYLFRKEGQNVTLSCEQNLNHDAMYWYRQDPGQGLRLIYYSQIVNDFQKGDIAEGYSVSREKKESFPLTVTSAQKNPTAFYLCASSKLAGGYQNIQYFGAGTRLSVL.

The CDR3 is CASSIYPVTGELFF. In DNA form, the CDR3 reads TGTGCCAGTAGTATATATCCAGTCACCGGGGAGCTGTTTTTT. The chain joins TRBV19 to TRBJ2-2; D not resolved. V lost 2 bases and J 4 bases, leaving 8 bases between the germline ends. Looked up from germline, CDR1 is LNHDA and CDR2 is SQIVND (reference sequence). CDR3 length: 14 amino acids.

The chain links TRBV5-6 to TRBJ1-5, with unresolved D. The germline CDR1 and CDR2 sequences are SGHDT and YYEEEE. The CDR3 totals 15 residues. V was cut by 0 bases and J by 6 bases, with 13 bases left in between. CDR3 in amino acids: CASSLGPTVRQPQHF. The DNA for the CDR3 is TGTGCCAGCAGCTTGGGCCCCACGGTGCGTCAGCCCCAGCATTTT. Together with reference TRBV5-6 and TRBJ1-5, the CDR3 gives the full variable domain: DAGVTQSPTHLIKTRGQQVTLRCSPKSGHDTVSWYQQALGQGPQFIFQYYEEEERQRGNFPDRFSGHQFPNYSSELNVNALLLGDSALYLCASSLGPTVRQPQHFGDGTRLSIL.

Here the CDR3 reads CASSLEGSSGPYNEQFF. CDR3 DNA sequence: TGTGCCAGCAGCTTAGAGGGATCTAGCGGTCCCTACAATGAGCAGTTCTTC. This chain uses TRBV7-9 with TRBJ2-1; 7 positions match TRBD2. Trimming cost V 1 base and J 2 bases; bases outside gene matches: 8. Germline V gene sequence: CDR1 SEHNR, CDR2 FQNEAQ (reference sequence). This CDR3 spans 17 amino acids.

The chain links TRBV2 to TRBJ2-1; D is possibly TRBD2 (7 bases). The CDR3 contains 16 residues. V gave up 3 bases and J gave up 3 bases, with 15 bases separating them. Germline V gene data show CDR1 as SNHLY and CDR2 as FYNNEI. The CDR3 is CASSDGGGGNYNEQFF. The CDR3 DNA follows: TGTGCCAGCAGTGACGGGGGCGGGGGAAACTACAATGAGCAGTTCTTC.

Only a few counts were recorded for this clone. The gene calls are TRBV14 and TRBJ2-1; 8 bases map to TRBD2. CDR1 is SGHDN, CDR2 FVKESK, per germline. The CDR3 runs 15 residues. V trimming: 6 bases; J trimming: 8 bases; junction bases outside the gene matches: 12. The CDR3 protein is CASSRTSLPRHEQFF. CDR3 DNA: TGTGCCAGCAGTCGGACTAGCTTACCTCGCCATGAGCAGTTCTTC.

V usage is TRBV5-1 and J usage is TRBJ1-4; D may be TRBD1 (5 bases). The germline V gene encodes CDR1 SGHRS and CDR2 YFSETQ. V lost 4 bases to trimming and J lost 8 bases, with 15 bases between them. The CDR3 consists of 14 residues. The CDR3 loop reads CASSGGGTREKLFF. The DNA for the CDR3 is TGCGCCAGCAGCGGTGGCGGGACTCGGGAAAAACTGTTTTTT. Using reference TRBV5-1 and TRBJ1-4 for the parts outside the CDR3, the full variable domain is KAGVTQTPRYLIKTRGQQVTLSCSPISGHRSVSWYQQTPGQGLQFLFEYFSETQRNKGNFPGRFSGRQFSNSRSEMNVSTLELGDSALYLCASSGGGTREKLFFGSGTQLSVL.

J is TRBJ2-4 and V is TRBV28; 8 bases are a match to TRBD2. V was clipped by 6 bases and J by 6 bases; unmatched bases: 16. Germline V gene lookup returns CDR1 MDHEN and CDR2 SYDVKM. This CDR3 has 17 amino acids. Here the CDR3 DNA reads TGTGCCAGCAGCGACGTCAGGAGCGGGAGTTTCGTAAACATTCAGTACTTC. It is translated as CASSDVRSGSFVNIQYF.

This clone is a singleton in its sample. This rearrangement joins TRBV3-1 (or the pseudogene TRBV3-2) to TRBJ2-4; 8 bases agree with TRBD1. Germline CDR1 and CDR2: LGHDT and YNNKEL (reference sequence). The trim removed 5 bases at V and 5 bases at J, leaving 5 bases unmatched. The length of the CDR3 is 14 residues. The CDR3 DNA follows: TGTGCCAGCAGCTCTCAGGGGGCCCAAAACATTCAGTACTTC. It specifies CASSSQGAQNIQYF.

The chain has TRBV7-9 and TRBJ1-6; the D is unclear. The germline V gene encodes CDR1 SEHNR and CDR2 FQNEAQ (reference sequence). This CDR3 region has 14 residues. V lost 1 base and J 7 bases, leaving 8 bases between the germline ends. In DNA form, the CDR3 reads TGTGCCAGCAGCTTAGGGGGAGTAAATTCACCCCTCCACTTT. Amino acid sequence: CASSLGGVNSPLHF.

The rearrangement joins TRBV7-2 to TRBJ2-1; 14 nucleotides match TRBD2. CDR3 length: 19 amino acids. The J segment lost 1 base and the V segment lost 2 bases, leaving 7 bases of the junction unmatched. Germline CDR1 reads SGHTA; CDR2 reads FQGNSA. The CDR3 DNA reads TGTGCCAGCAGCTTAAGGAGACTAGCGGGAGGGCCGTCCTACAATGAGCAGTTCTTC. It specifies CASSLRRLAGGPSYNEQFF.

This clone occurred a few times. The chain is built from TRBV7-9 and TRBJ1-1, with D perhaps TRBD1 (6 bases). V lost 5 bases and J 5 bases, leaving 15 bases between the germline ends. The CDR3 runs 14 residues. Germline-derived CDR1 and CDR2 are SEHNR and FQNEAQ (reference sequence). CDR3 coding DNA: TGTGCCAGCAGCAATCGACAGGCCAGAACTGAAGCTTTCTTT. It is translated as CASSNRQARTEAFF.

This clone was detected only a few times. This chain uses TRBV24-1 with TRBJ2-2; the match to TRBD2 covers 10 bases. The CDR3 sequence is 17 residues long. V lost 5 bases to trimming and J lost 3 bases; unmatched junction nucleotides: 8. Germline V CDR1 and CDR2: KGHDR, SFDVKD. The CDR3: CATSGGFLAGDTGELFF. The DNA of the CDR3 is TGTGCCACCAGTGGTGGGTTCCTAGCGGGAGACACCGGGGAGCTGTTTTTT.

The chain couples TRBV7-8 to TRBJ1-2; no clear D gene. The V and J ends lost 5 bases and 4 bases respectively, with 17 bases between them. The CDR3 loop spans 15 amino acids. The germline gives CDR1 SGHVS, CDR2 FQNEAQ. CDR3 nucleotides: TGTGCCAGCAGCCTTATGGGTCTGGGCTTCTATGGCTACACCTTC. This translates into CASSLMGLGFYGYTF.

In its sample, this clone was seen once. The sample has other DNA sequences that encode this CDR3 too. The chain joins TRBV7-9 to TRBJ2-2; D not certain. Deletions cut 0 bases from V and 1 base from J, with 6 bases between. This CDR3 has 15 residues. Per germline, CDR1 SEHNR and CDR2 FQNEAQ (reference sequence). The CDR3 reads CASSLASGNTGELFF. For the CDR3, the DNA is TGTGCCAGCAGCTTAGCTTCAGGGAACACCGGGGAGCTGTTTTTT.

CDR3 sequence reads: CASSLASQGRDGYTF. DNA for the CDR3: TGTGCCAGCAGCTTAGCCTCACAGGGAAGAGATGGCTACACCTTC. V usage is TRBV7-2 and J usage is TRBJ1-2; D is perhaps TRBD1 (6 bases). Germline V gene sequence: CDR1 SGHTA, CDR2 FQGNSA. V lost 0 bases to trimming and J lost 6 bases, with 14 bases between them. This CDR3 spans 15 amino acids. Combining the CDR3 with reference TRBV7-2 and TRBJ1-2 gives the whole variable domain GAGVSQSPSNKVTEKGKDVELRCDPISGHTALYWYRQSLGQGLEFLIYFQGNSAPDKSGLPSDRFSAERTGGSVSTLTIQRTQQEDSAVYLCASSLASQGRDGYTFGSGTRLTVV.

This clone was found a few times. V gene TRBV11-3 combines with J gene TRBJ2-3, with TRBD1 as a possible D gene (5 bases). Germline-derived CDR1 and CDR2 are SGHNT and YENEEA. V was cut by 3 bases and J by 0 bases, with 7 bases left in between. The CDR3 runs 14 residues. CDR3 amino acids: CASSLTASTDTQYF. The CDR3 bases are TGTGCCAGCAGCTTGACAGCTAGCACAGATACGCAGTATTTT.

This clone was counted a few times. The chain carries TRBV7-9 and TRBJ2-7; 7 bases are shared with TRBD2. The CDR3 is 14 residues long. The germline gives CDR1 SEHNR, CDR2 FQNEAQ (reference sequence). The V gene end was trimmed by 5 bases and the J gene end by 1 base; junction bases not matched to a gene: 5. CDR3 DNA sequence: TGTGCCAGCAGCCCCGGACTAGAATCCTACGAGCAGTACTTC. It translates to CASSPGLESYEQYF.

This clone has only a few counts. CDR3 sequence: CASSAGTDPNYGYTF. DNA for the CDR3: TGTGCCAGCAGCGCGGGTACGGATCCTAACTATGGCTACACCTTC. The chain couples TRBV5-4 to TRBJ1-2; D unresolved. The CDR3 totals 15 residues. Per germline, CDR1 SGHNT and CDR2 YYREEE (reference sequence). V shed 4 bases and J shed 0 bases, with 13 bases lying between them.

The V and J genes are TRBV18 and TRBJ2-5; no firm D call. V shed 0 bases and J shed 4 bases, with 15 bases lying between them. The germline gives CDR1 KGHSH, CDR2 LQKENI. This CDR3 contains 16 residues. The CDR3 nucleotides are TGTGCCAGCTCACCACCGGTGTTAGGAGCGAGAGAGACCCAGTACTTC. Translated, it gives CASSPPVLGARETQYF.

The DNA for the CDR3 is TGCGCCAGCAGCCAAGTGTCTTCGGCTAGCGGGAGAGTGGTGTACGAGCAGTACTTC. Protein product: CASSQVSSASGRVVYEQYF. The chain employs TRBV4-1 and TRBJ2-7, with 10 bases aligning to TRBD2. V trimming: 1 base; J trimming: 4 bases; junction bases outside the gene matches: 16. Germline CDR1 MGHRA, CDR2 YSYEKL. CDR3 size: 19 residues.

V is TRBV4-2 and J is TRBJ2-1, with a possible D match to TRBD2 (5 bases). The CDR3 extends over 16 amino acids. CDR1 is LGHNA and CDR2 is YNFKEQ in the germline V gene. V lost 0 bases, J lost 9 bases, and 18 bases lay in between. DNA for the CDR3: TGTGCCAGCAGCCAAGATAGAAGCGGTAGTCGGTCTGAGCAGTTCTTC. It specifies CASSQDRSGSRSEQFF.

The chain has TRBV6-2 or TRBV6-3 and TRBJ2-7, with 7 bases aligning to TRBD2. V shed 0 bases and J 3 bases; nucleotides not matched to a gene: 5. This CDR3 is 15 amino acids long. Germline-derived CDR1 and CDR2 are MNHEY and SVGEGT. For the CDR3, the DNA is TGTGCCAGCAGTTACTCGGCTAGCGGATACTACGAGCAGTACTTC. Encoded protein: CASSYSASGYYEQYF.